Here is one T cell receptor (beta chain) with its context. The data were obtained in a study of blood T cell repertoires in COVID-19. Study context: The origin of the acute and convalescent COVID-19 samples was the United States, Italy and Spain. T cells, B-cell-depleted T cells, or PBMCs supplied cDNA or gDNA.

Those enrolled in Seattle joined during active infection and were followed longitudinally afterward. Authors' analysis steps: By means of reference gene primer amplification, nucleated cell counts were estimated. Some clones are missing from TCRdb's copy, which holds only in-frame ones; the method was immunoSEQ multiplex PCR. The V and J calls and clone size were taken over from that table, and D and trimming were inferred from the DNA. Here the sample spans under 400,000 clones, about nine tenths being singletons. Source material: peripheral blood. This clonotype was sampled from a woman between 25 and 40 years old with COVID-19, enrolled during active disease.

For the CDR3, the DNA is TGTGCCAGCAGTGAAGGGGCACGGGCTGCAGGGGGCTATGGCTACACCTTC. Its translation is CASSEGARAAGGYGYTF. V and J are TRBV2 and TRBJ1-2; 7 bases are a match to TRBD1. Trimming took 1 base from V and 4 from J; bases not matched to a gene: 12. The CDR3 length is 17 residues. Germline V gives CDR1 SNHLY, CDR2 FYNNEI.